This T cell receptor beta chain stems from a study of blood T cell repertoires in COVID-19. CDR1 is SGHAT and CDR2 is FQNNGV in the germline V gene. The V end was cut by 1 base, the J end by 4 bases, with 10 bases between. This CDR3 is built from 14 residues. Some clones are missing from TCRdb's copy, which holds only in-frame ones; the method was immunoSEQ multiplex PCR. The table has a few hundred thousand clones, approximately 89% seen once. The origin of this receptor is a woman between 55 and 75 years old with COVID-19, enrolled during active disease. Sequenced: peripheral blood. The chain is built from TRBV11-2 and TRBJ1-2; D unresolved. Here the CDR3 reads CASSLGRGGYGYTF. In nucleotides, the CDR3 is TGTGCCAGCAGCTTAGGGCGGGGTGGCTATGGCTACACCTTC.